Given below is one TCR beta chain in context. The entry originates in a study of blood T cells in healthy people across ages. The study recruited healthy Caucasian donors from Russia who were aged about 6 to 90. A second PCR, run for about 7 to 11 cycles, used a sample-barcoded 5' primer plus a J-beta primer mix. TCRdb reprocessed the 5' RACE reads with MiXCR, giving one entry per CDR3 protein. The data contain over a million distinct CDR3 sequences, 35% to 45% of them seen just once; the ten biggest clones take up roughly 3.7%. The sequence derives from a woman aged 18-30 years in good health. Material: blood.

CDR3 in amino acids: CASSNNPTGKETQYF. The CDR3 coding sequence is TGCGCCAGCAGCAACAATCCGACAGGGAAAGAGACCCAGTACTTC. V is TRBV5-1 and J is TRBJ2-7; 7 nucleotides align to TRBD1. The assigned J gene may be wrong: the sequence end matches TRBJ2-5 better. Germline V CDR1 and CDR2: SGHRS, YFSETQ. The length of the CDR3 is 15 residues.